This T cell receptor (beta chain) was identified in a study of blood T cell repertoires in COVID-19. Per germline, CDR1 SNHLY and CDR2 FYNNEI. Trimming removed 3 bases at V and 8 bases at J, with 16 bases between. The CDR3 consists of 14 residues. In the authors' methods: Estimation of nucleated cell counts was performed using reference gene primer amplification. Generated by immunoSEQ multiplex PCR, the TCRdb table keeps only in-frame clones and is missing some. The V and J calls and clone size are taken from that table; D and trimming were inferred from the DNA. The sample records about 100,000 clones, less than 85% being singletons.

The source material was peripheral blood. The chain carries TRBV2 and TRBJ1-2; a possible D gene is TRBD1 (5 bases). The clonotype comes from a woman in her thirties or forties with acute or convalescent COVID-19. The CDR3 sequence is CASSDGAGGTGYTF. Written as DNA, the CDR3 is TGTGCCAGCAGTGACGGCGCCGGAGGGACGGGCTACACCTTC.